The rows below give T cell receptor beta chains drawn from one sample of a study of T cell repertoires in cytomegalovirus infection. TCRdb itself ran the reads through MiXCR, one entry per CDR3 protein. This sample has around 280,000 distinct CDR3 sequences, with 12% to 15% found just once. What was sequenced was PBMCs. The receptors were gathered from a human donor in good health (CMV status not recorded). Some clones in this sample may be carry-over from other donors' samples. Each CDR3 is given with its conserved first and last residue. Fields, in order: V gene, D gene, J gene, clone size, CDR3 protein, CDR3 DNA. A D gene is named only where the DNA matches it firmly. Only some rows state a clone size, as once, few, many or a class for expanded clones.

TRBV7-2	-	TRBJ1-4	many	CASSLDWGPEKLFF	TGTGCCAGCAGCTTAGATTGGGGCCCTGAAAAACTGTTTTTT
TRBV9	TRBD1	TRBJ1-2	-	CASSVDPSPRTGSDGYTF	TGTGCCAGCAGCGTAGACCCAAGCCCTCGGACAGGGTCGGATGGCTACACCTTC
TRBV28	TRBD1	TRBJ2-1	many	CASVLGSGGTGDGEQFF	TGTGCCAGCGTCCTAGGCTCGGGTGGGACAGGGGACGGCGAGCAGTTCTTC
TRBV9	-	TRBJ2-6	few	CASSVDGQFPALSANVLTF	TGTGCCAGCAGCGTAGATGGACAGTTTCCCGCTCTCTCGGCCAACGTCCTGACTTTC
TRBV27	TRBD2	TRBJ2-1	few	CASSQRLAPAPNEQFF	TGTGCCAGCAGTCAACGACTAGCACCGGCCCCCAATGAGCAGTTCTTC
TRBV12-3/TRBV12-4	-	TRBJ2-7	-	CASSPSQQQVYEQYF	TGTGCCAGCAGTCCATCACAGCAACAAGTCTACGAGCAGTACTTC
TRBV27	-	TRBJ2-2	few	CASSDRLPRGTGELFF	TGTGCCAGCTCGGACAGACTGCCTCGTGGCACCGGGGAGCTGTTTTTT
TRBV7-2	-	TRBJ2-3	many	CASSFQHGDTQYF	TGTGCCAGCAGCTTCCAACATGGAGATACGCAGTATTTT
TRBV7-9	-	TRBJ1-1	many	CASSLAPDGRGTEAFF	TGTGCCAGCAGCTTAGCCCCCGACGGACGAGGGACTGAAGCTTTCTTT
TRBV2	-	TRBJ1-1	many	CASSTGRAFF	TGTGCCAGCAGCACAGGGAGGGCTTTCTTT
TRBV6-6	-	TRBJ1-5	many	CASRSEGGRAQPQHF	TGTGCCAGCAGAAGCGAGGGGGGGAGGGCGCAGCCCCAGCATTTT
TRBV3-1	TRBD2	TRBJ2-3	-	CASSQLAGESTDTQYF	TGTGCCAGCAGCCAACTAGCGGGAGAAAGCACAGATACGCAGTATTTT
TRBV29-1	TRBD2	TRBJ2-1	-	CRVPASGITYNEQFF	TGCAGAGTACCGGCGAGCGGGATCACCTACAATGAGCAGTTCTTC
TRBV6-2/TRBV6-3	-	TRBJ1-1	-	CASRDLRTEAFF	TGTGCCAGCAGGGACCTGAGGACTGAAGCTTTCTTT
TRBV20-1	-	TRBJ1-1	-	CSATQELRAFF	TGCAGTGCTACCCAAGAATTGAGGGCTTTCTTT
TRBV2	-	TRBJ2-1	once	CASKKRDLSSYNEQFF	TGTGCCAGCAAAAAAAGGGACCTTAGCTCCTACAATGAGCAGTTCTTC